Listed below are T cell receptor beta chains from one sample, sequenced in a study of shared clonotypes between healthy human individuals. The assay was immunoSEQ multiplex PCR, and TCRdb's table has in-frame clones only and misses some. The data show some 2,000,000 clones, approximately 94% seen once. Sequenced: naive CD8+ T cells sorted from blood. These receptor sequences come from a man younger than 35 in good health. Each CDR3 is given without its conserved first and last residue. A D gene is named only where the DNA matches it firmly.

v_call	j_call	d_call	cdr3_aa
TRBV11-2	TRBJ1-4	TRBD1	ASSLGQGFEKLF
TRBV11-2	TRBJ2-7	TRBD1	ASSLAGGGTSSYEQY
TRBV27	TRBJ2-7	NA	ASSPSGNEQY
TRBV6-4	TRBJ1-1	TRBD1	AIQQGALGPHGAF
TRBV7-9	TRBJ1-2	NA	ASSLGNTGYT
TRBV9	TRBJ1-1	NA	ASSDETGFTEAF
TRBV27	TRBJ1-2	NA	ASKDRIDNYGYT
TRBV6-1	TRBJ1-2	NA	ASSDGGGRYT
TRBV27	TRBJ2-6	NA	ASSSVGPSGANVLT
TRBV25-1	TRBJ2-3	TRBD2	ASSERSSLAGGTDTQY
TRBV4-1	TRBJ1-1	NA	ASTLGNTEAF
TRBV2	TRBJ2-7	NA	ASSDPGLGSHEQY
TRBV7-6	TRBJ2-7	NA	ASSLASGTSNSYEQY
TRBV6-4	TRBJ1-4	TRBD1	ASSDSDRATNEKLF
TRBV9	TRBJ2-1	NA	ASSVVDYRAVGSNNEQF
TRBV2	TRBJ1-1	TRBD1	ATFWLGQGNTEAF
TRBV7-9	TRBJ2-7	NA	ASSLLNSASLTYEQY
TRBV5-4	TRBJ2-7	NA	ASSYDTLYEQY
TRBV2	TRBJ1-2	NA	ASTVGFGYGYT
TRBV5-4	TRBJ2-3	TRBD2	ASSTGTSGSHPTDTQY
TRBV5-6	TRBJ2-7	NA	ASSYLTGSSSEQY
TRBV27	TRBJ2-3	NA	ASSSLSTDTQY
TRBV5-6	TRBJ1-3	NA	ASSLGGSGNTIY